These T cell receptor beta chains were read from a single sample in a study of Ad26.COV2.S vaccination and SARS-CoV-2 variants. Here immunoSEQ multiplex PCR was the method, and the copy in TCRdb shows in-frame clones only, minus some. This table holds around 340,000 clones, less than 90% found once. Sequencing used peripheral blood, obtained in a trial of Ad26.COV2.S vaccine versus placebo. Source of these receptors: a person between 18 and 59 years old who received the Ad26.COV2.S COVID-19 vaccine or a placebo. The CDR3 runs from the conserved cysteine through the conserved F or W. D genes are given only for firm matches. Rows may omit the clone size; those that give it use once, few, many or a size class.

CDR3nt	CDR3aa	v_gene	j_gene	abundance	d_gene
TGCGCCAGCAGTGAGGAGGGGGGACTAGCGGCTTGTCTCGAGCAGTACTTC	CASSEEGGLAACLEQYF	TRBV10-1	TRBJ2-7	.	TRBD2
TGTGCCAGCAGCTTAGAGGAAGCGGGGGGCGATCAGCCCCAGCATTTT	CASSLEEAGGDQPQHF	TRBV11-3	TRBJ1-5	.	.
TGTGCCAGTAGTACTGGCAGGGTGGGGAACACTGAAGCTTTCTTT	CASSTGRVGNTEAFF	TRBV19	TRBJ1-1	.	.
TGCGCCAGCAGCCAACCGGGACAGGGGCTCTATGGCTACACCTTC	CASSQPGQGLYGYTF	TRBV4-1	TRBJ1-2	.	TRBD1
TGTGCCAGTAGTATTTATAAGGATGCCTACGAGCAGTACTTC	CASSIYKDAYEQYF	TRBV19	TRBJ2-7	.	.
TGCGCCAGCAGCCATGACAGGAATGAGCAGTTCTTC	CASSHDRNEQFF	TRBV5-1	TRBJ2-1	.	.
TGTGCCAGCAGCCACCGGGGGGGTTGGGACACAGATACGCAGTATTTT	CASSHRGGWDTDTQYF	TRBV3-1/TRBV3-2	TRBJ2-3	.	TRBD2
TGCAGCGTTGAACGAGACACAAGCTACGAGCAGTACTTC	CSVERDTSYEQYF	TRBV29-1	TRBJ2-7	.	.
TGTGCCAGCAGCTCCCTATTTATCGGGGAGCTGTTTTTT	CASSSLFIGELFF	TRBV7-2	TRBJ2-2	.	.
TGTGCCAGTAGCCTCTCAGGGAGGAATGAAAAACTGTTTTTT	CASSLSGRNEKLFF	TRBV19	TRBJ1-4	.	.
TGTGCCAGCAGTTCCGCAGGGGGGCCACGAGGTCAGCCCCAGCATTTT	CASSSAGGPRGQPQHF	TRBV27	TRBJ1-5	.	TRBD1
TGTGCCAGCAGTGAAGGGTGGGGCTCTGAAAAACTGTTTTTT	CASSEGWGSEKLFF	TRBV6-4	TRBJ1-4	few	.
TGTGCCATCGGGGCGAAGGGGGACACTGAAGCTTTCTTT	CAIGAKGDTEAFF	TRBV10-3	TRBJ1-1	.	.
TGTGCCAGCAGTTACTCGAGGTGGGATCTCCCTTGGGAGCAGTACTTC	CASSYSRWDLPWEQYF	TRBV6-2/TRBV6-3	TRBJ2-7	.	.
TGCAGTGCTAGTTATGTGTCACCGAGCTCCTACGAGCAGTACTTC	CSASYVSPSSYEQYF	TRBV20-1	TRBJ2-7	.	.
TGTGCCAGCATACTCCCGAGGGTCACTGAAGCTTTCTTT	CASILPRVTEAFF	TRBV6-6	TRBJ1-1	.	.